The 30 T cell receptor beta chains given below trace back to one sample, sequenced in a study of T cells in Graves' hyperthyroidism and ophthalmopathy. RNA transcripts were the template for amplifying TCR beta CDR3 regions. Researchers ran a first-round RT-PCR on the TCR CDR3 using the HTBI primer set. TCRdb reprocessed the multiplex PCR reads with MiXCR, giving one entry per CDR3 protein. This sample carries 370,000 or so distinct CDR3 sequences, around 14% of them seen once, and the ten largest clones take 28%. Specimen: blood. These receptor sequences come from a woman aged 18-29 years with Graves' hyperthyroidism that later progressed to Graves' ophthalmopathy.

This sequence joins TRBV29-1 and TRBJ2-7; no firm D call. Germline V CDR1 and CDR2: SQVTM, ANQGSEA. This CDR3 region has 12 residues. Between the trimmed V and J ends, which lost 0 bases and 9 bases, there was a span of 12 bases. The CDR3: CSVEDRVAGQYF. CDR3 nucleotide sequence: TGCAGCGTTGAAGATCGGGTGGCAGGGCAGTACTTC.

This clonotype has ten or more counts. The chain recombines TRBV20-1 with TRBJ1-2; 8 positions agree with TRBD1. The CDR3 runs 18 residues. The V and J ends lost 2 bases and 1 base, in that order; junction bases with no gene match: 15. The germline V gene encodes CDR1 DFQATT and CDR2 SNEGSKA (reference sequence). CDR3 nucleotide sequence: TGCAGTGCTAGAAATACTGCCGGGACAGGTGCCTTTAACTATGGCTACACCTTC. Residues: CSARNTAGTGAFNYGYTF.

This clonotype was seen at least ten times. The rearrangement uses TRBV2 and TRBJ2-7, with D unclear. Germline V CDR1 and CDR2: SNHLY, FYNNEI. Trimming shortened V by 4 bases and J by 1 base, and 11 bases separated the two germline ends. The CDR3 has 14 residues. The CDR3 DNA sequence: TGTGCCAGCAGTGTGCATAGACTTTCCTACGAGCAGTACTTC. Its translation is CASSVHRLSYEQYF. The variable domain in full, with the rest retrieved from reference TRBV2 and TRBJ2-7, is EPEVTQTPSHQVTQMGQEVILRCVPISNHLYFYWYRQILGQKVEFLVSFYNNEISEKSEIFDDQFSVERPDGSNFTLKIRSTKLEDSAMYFCASSVHRLSYEQYFGPGTRLTVT.

The gene calls are TRBV20-1 and TRBJ2-3; 14 positions agree with TRBD2. V trimming: 6 bases; J trimming: 3 bases; junction bases outside the gene matches: 11. There are 17 residues in the CDR3. Germline V gene lookup returns CDR1 DFQATT and CDR2 SNEGSKA (reference sequence). The CDR3 sequence: CSARRLAGGPVTDTQYF. The CDR3 DNA is TGCAGTGCCAGGAGACTAGCGGGAGGGCCTGTGACAGATACGCAGTATTTT.

This clonotype showed up many times. CDR3 sequence (DNA): TGTGCCAGCAGCAGCCAGGGGAAGGCGATACGAGAGACCCAGTACTTC. Translated, it gives CASSSQGKAIRETQYF. V usage is TRBV27 and J usage is TRBJ2-5; possibly TRBD1 for D (6 bases). The CDR3 is made up of 16 amino acids. Germline CDR1 reads MNHEY; CDR2 reads SMNVEV (reference sequence). V was pared by 6 bases and J by 4 bases, with 21 bases between.

This clonotype has a count of ten or more. The rearrangement links TRBV11-1 to TRBJ2-5, with D hard to call. The germline CDR1 and CDR2 sequences are SGHAT and FQDESV (reference sequence). V was pared by 5 bases and J by 4 bases, with 14 bases between. This CDR3 is 14 amino acids long. CDR3 protein: CASSPRSNSETQYF. CDR3 nucleotide sequence: TGTGCCAGCAGCCCTAGGAGCAATTCAGAGACCCAGTACTTC. The whole variable domain, filled in from reference TRBV11-1 and TRBJ2-5, reads EAEVAQSPRYKITEKSQAVAFWCDPISGHATLYWYRQILGQGPELLVQFQDESVVDDSQLPKDRFSAERLKGVDSTLKIQPAELGDSAMYLCASSPRSNSETQYFGPGTRLLVL.

There are many counts of this clonotype. The rearrangement joins TRBV12-3 or TRBV12-4 to TRBJ2-1; 10 nucleotides agree with TRBD2. The CDR3 is 15 amino acids. J lost 3 bases, V lost 6 bases, and 5 bases had no gene match. As DNA, the CDR3 is TGTGCCAGCAGGAGACTAGCGGGTAACTACAATGAGCAGTTCTTC. Protein product: CASRRLAGNYNEQFF.

At least ten counts were recorded for this clonotype. The CDR3 reads CASSLVAGRNTGELFF. CDR3 nucleotides: TGTGCCAGCAGCTTAGTCGCAGGGAGGAACACCGGGGAGCTGTTTTTT. The rearrangement uses TRBV11-3 and TRBJ2-2; D is tentatively TRBD1 or TRBD2 (5 bases each). This CDR3 region has 16 residues. The V end lost 1 base, the J end lost 1 base, and 10 bases lay between the germline ends. Germline V gives CDR1 SGHNT, CDR2 YENEEA.

In its sample, this clonotype was seen many times. V is TRBV29-1 and J is TRBJ1-1, with 7 positions matching TRBD1. The CDR3 loop spans 14 amino acids. Germline assignment: CDR1 SQVTM and CDR2 ANQGSEA. V shed 5 bases, J shed 4 bases, and the junction held 10 bases outside the gene matches. The CDR3 is CSVRSRQGGTEAFF. In nucleotides, the CDR3 is TGCAGCGTTCGGTCCCGACAGGGTGGCACTGAAGCTTTCTTT.

This clonotype occurred many times. J is TRBJ2-7 and V is TRBV5-1, with D unclear. In germline, CDR1 is SGHRS, CDR2 YFSETQ. CDR3 length: 13 amino acids. Trimming removed 0 bases at V and 4 bases at J, with 8 bases between. The CDR3 bases are TGCGCCAGCAGCTTGGACCAACAATACGAGCAGTACTTC. Translating it yields CASSLDQQYEQYF.

At least ten counts were recorded for this clonotype. The V gene is TRBV9, the J gene TRBJ2-7; D might be TRBD1 or TRBD2, each matching 5 bases. Germline V gives CDR1 SGDLS, CDR2 YYNGEE. V was shortened by 3 bases and J by 7 bases, with 17 bases between the two germline ends. The CDR3 has 14 residues. The CDR3 here is CASSARDLEGEQYF. The CDR3 bases are TGTGCCAGCAGCGCTCGGGACCTCGAGGGGGAGCAGTACTTC.

This clonotype was detected only a few times. The chain combines TRBV3-1 with TRBJ1-4; D gene uncertain. The CDR3 runs 15 residues. Germline V CDR1 and CDR2: LGHDT, YNNKEL (reference sequence). The V end was cut by 1 base, the J end by 8 bases, with 14 bases between. The CDR3 loop is CASSQGARRLEKLFF. The CDR3 bases are TGTGCCAGCAGCCAAGGGGCCCGACGGTTGGAAAAACTGTTTTTT.

The rearrangement joins TRBV9 to TRBJ2-7, with TRBD2 identical over 7 bases. Per germline, CDR1 SGDLS and CDR2 YYNGEE. J lost 5 bases, V lost 0 bases, and 8 bases had no gene match. The CDR3 has 15 amino acids. The CDR3 reads CASSVDGREVDEQYF. Written as DNA, the CDR3 is TGTGCCAGCAGCGTAGATGGGAGGGAGGTTGACGAGCAGTACTTC.

In its sample, this clonotype was seen a few times. J is TRBJ1-2 and V is TRBV30; no clear D gene. The length of the CDR3 is 11 residues. Germline V gene data show CDR1 as GTSNPN and CDR2 as SVGIG (reference sequence). The ends were cut back, 2 bases at V and 7 bases at J, with 8 bases in the middle. DNA for the CDR3: TGTGCCTGGAGTCTGGGGTTTGGCTACACCTTC. Translating it yields CAWSLGFGYTF.

This clonotype was seen a few times. The V call is TRBV30, the J call TRBJ1-6, with TRBD1 matching 7 bases. The J segment lost 7 bases and the V segment lost 8 bases, leaving 8 bases of the junction unmatched. The CDR3 is 13 residues long. Germline CDR1 and CDR2: GTSNPN and SVGIG (reference sequence). CDR3 nucleotide sequence: TGTGCCGCGACAGGGCTTGGGAATTCACCCCTCCACTTT. Amino acid sequence: CAATGLGNSPLHF.

The chain has TRBV12-3 or TRBV12-4 and TRBJ2-3; D may match TRBD1 or TRBD2 (5 bases each). The V end was cut by 8 bases, the J end by 2 bases, with 8 bases between. The CDR3 length is 12 residues. Here the CDR3 reads CASGGTTDTQYF. CDR3 sequence (DNA): TGTGCCAGCGGGGGAACCACAGATACGCAGTATTTT.

This clonotype was counted ten times or more. This sequence joins TRBV24-1 and TRBJ2-7; the D is unclear. The CDR3 has 13 amino acids. The germline V gene has CDR1 KGHDR and CDR2 SFDVKD. Trimming shortened V by 5 bases and J by 5 bases, and 12 bases separated the two germline ends. The CDR3 protein is CATSAGVLDEQYF. DNA for the CDR3: TGTGCCACCAGTGCCGGAGTTCTCGACGAGCAGTACTTC.

The chain links TRBV4-1 to TRBJ1-5; a weak D match, TRBD1 (6 bases). V lost 1 base, J lost 1 base, and 14 bases lay in between. CDR3 length: 17 amino acids. The germline V gene encodes CDR1 MGHRA and CDR2 YSYEKL. The CDR3 sequence: CASSQGRAGGSNQPQHF. The CDR3, as DNA: TGCGCCAGCAGCCAAGGGAGGGCGGGGGGCAGCAATCAGCCCCAGCATTTT.

This clonotype was picked up many times. The chain carries TRBV2 and TRBJ2-3; 7 nucleotides match TRBD1. Germline CDR1 reads SNHLY; CDR2 reads FYNNEI. The ends lost 5 bases at V and 3 bases at J; junction bases unmatched: 11. This CDR3 spans 16 amino acids. CDR3 sequence reads: CASSPGTASGTDTQYF. The CDR3 nucleotides read TGTGCCAGCAGTCCCGGGACAGCCTCGGGGACAGATACGCAGTATTTT.

This clonotype was detected many times. The V and J genes are TRBV20-1 and TRBJ2-7; weak D call: TRBD2 (5 bases). There are 13 residues in the CDR3. Germline loops: CDR1 DFQATT, CDR2 SNEGSKA (reference sequence). The V end was cut by 0 bases, the J end by 6 bases, with 12 bases between. The CDR3 DNA reads as TGCAGTGCTAGAGATGGCGGAGGAGGCGAGCAGTACTTC. It encodes CSARDGGGGEQYF.

This clonotype was detected many times. The genes are TRBV7-9 and TRBJ1-1; D gene unclear. CDR1 SEHNR and CDR2 FQNEAQ come from the germline V gene (reference sequence). V lost 5 bases and J 3 bases, leaving 7 bases between the germline ends. This CDR3 region has 12 residues. DNA for the CDR3: TGTGCCAGCAGCCGACAAGACACTGAAGCTTTCTTT. Translation: CASSRQDTEAFF.

The chain joins TRBV7-8 to TRBJ2-7; D uncertain. The J call is in doubt because the DNA end fits TRBJ2-1 better. The germline gives CDR1 SGHVS, CDR2 FQNEAQ. The CDR3 has 14 amino acids. CDR3: CASSSARSSYEQFF. The CDR3 DNA sequence: TGTGCCAGCAGCTCAGCCCGGTCCTCCTACGAGCAGTTCTTC.

This clonotype has ten or more counts. The V gene is TRBV6-2 or TRBV6-3, the J gene TRBJ2-6; D uncertain. Germline-derived CDR1 and CDR2 are MNHEY and SVGEGT. The V end lost 4 bases, the J end lost 0 bases, and 7 bases lay between the germline ends. The CDR3 is 15 amino acids. CDR3 sequence reads: CASSSSSSGANVLTF. CDR3 sequence (DNA): TGTGCCAGCAGTTCATCAAGCTCTGGGGCCAACGTCCTGACTTTC.

In this sample, this clonotype turned up a few times. The rearrangement joins TRBV29-1 to TRBJ2-2; TRBD1 is a possible D gene (5 bases). This CDR3 is 13 amino acids long. V lost 5 bases to trimming and J lost 5 bases, with 12 bases between them. The V gene's germline CDR1 is SQVTM and CDR2 ANQGSEA. The CDR3 sequence: CSVRKRGTGELFF. The CDR3 DNA reads TGCAGCGTTCGAAAAAGGGGTACCGGGGAGCTGTTTTTT.

The chain couples TRBV6-2 or TRBV6-3 to TRBJ2-1; 7 bases fit TRBD1. The CDR3 consists of 13 residues. Per the germline V gene, CDR1 is MNHEY and CDR2 is SVGEGT. V lost 10 bases and J lost 5; bases outside the gene matches: 8. CDR3 in DNA: TGTGCCATCGGACAGGTGGGGGACAATGAGCAGTTCTTC. It is translated as CAIGQVGDNEQFF.

This clonotype was seen at least ten times. The genes are TRBV7-2 and TRBJ2-1; perhaps TRBD2 as D (5 bases). CDR1 is SGHTA, CDR2 FQGNSA, per germline. V lost 5 bases and J 6 bases, leaving 11 bases between the germline ends. The CDR3 runs to 13 residues. The CDR3 DNA is TGTGCCAGCAGCCTATTTGGAGGCAATGAGCAGTTCTTC. This gives the protein CASSLFGGNEQFF.

This clonotype was seen a few times. The chain couples TRBV19 to TRBJ2-1; D may match TRBD1 or TRBD2 (7 bases each). Germline-derived CDR1 and CDR2 are LNHDA and SQIVND (reference sequence). The length of the CDR3 is 16 residues. Trimming removed 1 base from V and 4 bases from J, with 14 bases in between. CDR3 DNA: TGTGCCAGTAGTATAGCGGGGAGGGGGCTGTACAATGAGCAGTTCTTC. It specifies CASSIAGRGLYNEQFF.

This clonotype appeared many times. The chain couples TRBV20-1 to TRBJ1-4; D might be TRBD1 (6 bases). This CDR3 spans 15 amino acids. Per germline, CDR1 DFQATT and CDR2 SNEGSKA (reference sequence). Trimming pared 0 bases from V and 7 bases from J, leaving 15 bases between. The CDR3 nucleotides read TGCAGTGCTAGAGATGGGGGGCTTGGTGCTGAAAAACTGTTTTTT. Protein sequence: CSARDGGLGAEKLFF.

The chain combines TRBV15 with TRBJ2-1; 9 bases are a match to TRBD2. The junction had 16 bases not matched to a gene; V was cut back by 5 bases and J by 8 bases. The CDR3 is made up of 17 amino acids. Germline CDR1 LNHNV, CDR2 YYDKDF (reference sequence). The CDR3 here is CATSDEGGRASGDEQFF. CDR3 DNA: TGTGCCACCAGCGATGAGGGCGGGAGGGCCTCGGGGGATGAGCAGTTCTTC.

The chain couples TRBV6-6 to TRBJ2-1; D is perhaps TRBD1 or TRBD2 (5 bases each). V lost 0 bases to trimming and J lost 7 bases, with 10 bases between them. This CDR3 has 14 residues. Germline CDR1 is MNHNY and CDR2 is SVGAGI (reference sequence). The CDR3 DNA reads TGTGCCAGCAGTTACTCGGTGGGGGAGAATGAGCAGTTCTTC. Translation gives CASSYSVGENEQFF.